This TCR beta chain is drawn from a study of OX40 agonist ivuxolimab in advanced cancers. Overall study context: Partial responses were achieved by three patients, of whom one had hepatocellular carcinoma and two had cutaneous melanoma. Study observations and caveats: CD4+ and CD8+ blood T cells expanded clonally by week 6 at 0.1 to 3.0 mg/kg.

Samples of blood were obtained at baseline, on cycle 4 day 1, and on cycle 7 day 1. TCRdb keeps only in-frame clones here, not all; method: immunoSEQ multiplex PCR. The table records tens of thousands of clones, roughly nine tenths of them present only once. Of note for this clone: Its antigen is as yet unknown.

The sequence derives from an adult with an advanced solid tumor such as melanoma, head and neck, liver or kidney cancer. Sequencing was performed on CD4+ or CD8+ T cells sorted from blood, taken in a trial of the OX40 agonist ivuxolimab.

CDR3 sequence reads: CASSFGTGTSSGNTIYF. CDR3 DNA: TGTGCCAGCAGCTTTGGGACAGGAACCAGCTCTGGAAACACCATATATTTT. The chain is built from TRBV7-2 and TRBJ1-3, with TRBD1 matching over 8 bases. Germline CDR1 is SGHTA and CDR2 is FQGNSA. The CDR3 extends over 17 amino acids. V lost 3 bases and J lost 0; bases outside the gene matches: 7.